This TCR beta chain was profiled in a study of shared clonotypes between healthy human individuals. In the study overall: For every donor, three CD4 naive, three CD4 memory, two CD8 naive and one CD8 memory plates were used. Study outcomes and limitations: A generally larger estimated richness was seen in naive subsets than in memory subsets. Compared with clonotypes that all four donors shared, non-shared clonotypes had lower generation probabilities.

Note on this clone: The antigen is unknown.

The repertoire was sequenced with immunoSEQ multiplex PCR; TCRdb's copy has only in-frame clones and lacks some. The sample holds about 2.3 million clones, over 85% seen once. The germline CDR1 and CDR2 sequences are MNHNS and SASEGT. The V end was cut by 1 base, the J end by 1 base, with 7 bases between. The CDR3 contains 15 residues. This clonotype was obtained from a man aged 18 to 29 in good health. Some clones in this sample may be carry-over from other donors' samples. Sequenced sample: naive CD4+ T cells from PBMCs. As to subset: CD45RA+ positively selected. The gene calls are TRBV6-1 and TRBJ2-2; D is ambiguous. The chain's CDR3 is CASSEGRWNTGELFF. The CDR3 DNA reads TGTGCCAGCAGTGAAGGGCGCTGGAACACCGGGGAGCTGTTTTTT.